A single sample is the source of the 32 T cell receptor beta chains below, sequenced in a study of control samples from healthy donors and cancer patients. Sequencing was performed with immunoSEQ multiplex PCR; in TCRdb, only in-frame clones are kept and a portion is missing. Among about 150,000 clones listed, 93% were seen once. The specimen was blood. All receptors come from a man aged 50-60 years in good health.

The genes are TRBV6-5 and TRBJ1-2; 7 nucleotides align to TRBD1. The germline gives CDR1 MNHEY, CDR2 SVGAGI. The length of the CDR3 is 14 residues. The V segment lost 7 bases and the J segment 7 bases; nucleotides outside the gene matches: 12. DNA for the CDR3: TGTGCCAGCATTCTTGTACAGGGGACGAGTGGCTACACCTTC. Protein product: CASILVQGTSGYTF.

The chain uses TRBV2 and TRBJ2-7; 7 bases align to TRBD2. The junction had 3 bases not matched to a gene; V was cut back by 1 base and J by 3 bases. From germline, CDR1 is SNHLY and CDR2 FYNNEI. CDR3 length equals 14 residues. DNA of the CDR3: TGTGCCAGCAGTGAAGACCTAGCGGACTACGAGCAGTACTTC. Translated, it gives CASSEDLADYEQYF.

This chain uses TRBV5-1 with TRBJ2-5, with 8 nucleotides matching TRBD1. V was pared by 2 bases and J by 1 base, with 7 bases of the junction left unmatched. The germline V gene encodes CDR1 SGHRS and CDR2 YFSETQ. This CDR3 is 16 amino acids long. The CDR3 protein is CASSLTPGQAQETQYF. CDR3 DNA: TGCGCCAGCAGCTTAACCCCGGGACAGGCCCAAGAGACCCAGTACTTC.

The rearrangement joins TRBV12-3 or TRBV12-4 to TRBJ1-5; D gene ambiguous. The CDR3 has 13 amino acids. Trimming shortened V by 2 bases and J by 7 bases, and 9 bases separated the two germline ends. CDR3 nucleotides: TGTGCCAGCAGTTTAAATCCACCCCAGCCCCAGCATTTT. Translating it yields CASSLNPPQPQHF.

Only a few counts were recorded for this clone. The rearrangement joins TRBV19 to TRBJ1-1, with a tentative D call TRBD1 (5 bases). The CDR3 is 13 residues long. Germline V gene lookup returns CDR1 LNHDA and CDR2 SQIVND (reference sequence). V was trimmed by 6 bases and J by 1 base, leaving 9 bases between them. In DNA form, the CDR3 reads TGTGCCAGTAGCCCGACAGAGAACACTGAAGCTTTCTTT. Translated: CASSPTENTEAFF.

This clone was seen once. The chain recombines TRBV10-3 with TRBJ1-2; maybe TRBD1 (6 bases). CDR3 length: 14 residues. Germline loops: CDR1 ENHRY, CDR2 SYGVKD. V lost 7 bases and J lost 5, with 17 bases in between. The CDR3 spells CAIMAREGVYGYTF. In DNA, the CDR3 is TGTGCCATCATGGCCAGGGAGGGGGTTTATGGCTACACCTTC.

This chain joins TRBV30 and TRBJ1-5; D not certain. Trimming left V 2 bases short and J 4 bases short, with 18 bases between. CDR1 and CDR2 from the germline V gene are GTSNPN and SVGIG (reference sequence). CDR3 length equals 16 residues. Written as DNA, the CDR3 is TGTGCCTGGAGTCCTAGGACCGGACGCGGTAATCAGCCCCAGCATTTT. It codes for CAWSPRTGRGNQPQHF.

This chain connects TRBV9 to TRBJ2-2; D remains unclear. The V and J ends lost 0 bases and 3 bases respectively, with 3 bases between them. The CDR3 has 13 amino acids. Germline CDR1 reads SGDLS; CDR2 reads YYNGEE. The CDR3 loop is CASSVGDTGELFF. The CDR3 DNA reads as TGTGCCAGCAGCGTAGGGGACACCGGGGAGCTGTTTTTT.

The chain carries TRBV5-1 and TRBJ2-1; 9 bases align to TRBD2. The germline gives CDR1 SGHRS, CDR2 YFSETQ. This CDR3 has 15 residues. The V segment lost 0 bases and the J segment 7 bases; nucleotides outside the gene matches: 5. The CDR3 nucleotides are TGCGCCAGCAGCTTGGTTCTAGCGGGAAAGAATGAGCAGTTCTTC. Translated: CASSLVLAGKNEQFF. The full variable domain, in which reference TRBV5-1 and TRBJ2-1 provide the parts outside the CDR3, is KAGVTQTPRYLIKTRGQQVTLSCSPISGHRSVSWYQQTPGQGLQFLFEYFSETQRNKGNFPGRFSGRQFSNSRSEMNVSTLELGDSALYLCASSLVLAGKNEQFFGPGTRLTVL.

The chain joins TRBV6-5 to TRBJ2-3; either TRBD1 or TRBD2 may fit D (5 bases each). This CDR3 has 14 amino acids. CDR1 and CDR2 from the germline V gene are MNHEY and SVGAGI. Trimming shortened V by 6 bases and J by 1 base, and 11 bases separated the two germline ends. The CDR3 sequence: CASSLRDGTDTQYF. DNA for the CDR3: TGTGCCAGCAGCCTGAGGGACGGCACAGATACGCAGTATTTT.

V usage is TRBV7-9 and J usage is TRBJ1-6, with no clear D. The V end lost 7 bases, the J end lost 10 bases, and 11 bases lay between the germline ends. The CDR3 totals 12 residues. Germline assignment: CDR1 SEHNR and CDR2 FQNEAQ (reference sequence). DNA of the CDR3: TGTGCCAGCACCAGAGACGAATCACCCCTCCACTTT. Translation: CASTRDESPLHF.

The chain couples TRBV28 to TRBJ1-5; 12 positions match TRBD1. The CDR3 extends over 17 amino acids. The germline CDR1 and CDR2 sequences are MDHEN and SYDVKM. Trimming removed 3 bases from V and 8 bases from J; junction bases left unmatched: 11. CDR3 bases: TGTGCCAGCAGTTTTCGAGGGGACAGGGGGCGGTGGGAGCCCCAGCATTTT. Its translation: CASSFRGDRGRWEPQHF.

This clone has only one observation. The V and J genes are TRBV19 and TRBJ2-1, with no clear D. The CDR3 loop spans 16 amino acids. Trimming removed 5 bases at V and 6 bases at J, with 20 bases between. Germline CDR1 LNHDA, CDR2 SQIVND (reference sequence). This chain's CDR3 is CASSLSAETPGNEQFF. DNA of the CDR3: TGTGCCAGTAGTTTATCCGCCGAGACCCCAGGCAATGAGCAGTTCTTC.

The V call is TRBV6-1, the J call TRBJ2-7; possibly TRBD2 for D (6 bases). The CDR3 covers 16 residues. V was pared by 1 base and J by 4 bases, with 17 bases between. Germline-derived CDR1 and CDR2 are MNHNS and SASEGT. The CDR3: CASSEEIRLVLYEQYF. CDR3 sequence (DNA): TGTGCCAGCAGTGAAGAGATTAGACTAGTTCTATACGAGCAGTACTTC.

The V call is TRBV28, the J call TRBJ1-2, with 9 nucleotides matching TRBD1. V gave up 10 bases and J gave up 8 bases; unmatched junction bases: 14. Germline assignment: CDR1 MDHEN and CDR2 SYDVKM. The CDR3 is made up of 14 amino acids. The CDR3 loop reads CATSRGQGSRGYTF. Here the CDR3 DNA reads TGTGCCACATCCCGGGGACAGGGTTCTAGAGGCTACACCTTC.

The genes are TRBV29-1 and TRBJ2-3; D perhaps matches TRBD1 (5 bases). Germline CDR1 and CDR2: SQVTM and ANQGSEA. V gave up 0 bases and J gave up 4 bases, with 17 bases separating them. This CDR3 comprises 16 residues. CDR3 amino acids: CSVEDLGRVGSDTQYF. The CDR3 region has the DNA TGCAGCGTTGAAGATCTAGGCAGGGTGGGCTCAGATACGCAGTATTTT.

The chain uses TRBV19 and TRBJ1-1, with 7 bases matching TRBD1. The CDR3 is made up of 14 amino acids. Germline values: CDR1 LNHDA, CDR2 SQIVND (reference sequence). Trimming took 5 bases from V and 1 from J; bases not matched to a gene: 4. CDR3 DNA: TGTGCCAGTAGTTGGACAGGCAAGAACACTGAAGCTTTCTTT. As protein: CASSWTGKNTEAFF. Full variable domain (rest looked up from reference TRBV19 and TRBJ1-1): DGGITQSPKYLFRKEGQNVTLSCEQNLNHDAMYWYRQDPGQGLRLIYYSQIVNDFQKGDIAEGYSVSREKKESFPLTVTSAQKNPTAFYLCASSWTGKNTEAFFGQGTRLTVV.

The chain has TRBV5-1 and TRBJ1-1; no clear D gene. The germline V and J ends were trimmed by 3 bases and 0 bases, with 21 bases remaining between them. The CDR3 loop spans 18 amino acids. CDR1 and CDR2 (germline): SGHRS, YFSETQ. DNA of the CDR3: TGCGCCAGCAGCTACCTGGCCCCGGCTCCTGCGTTGAACACTGAAGCTTTCTTT. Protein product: CASSYLAPAPALNTEAFF.

This CDR3 reads CASSPRTLTVNQPQHF. DNA of the CDR3: TGTGCCAGCTCACCGCGGACGCTAACGGTCAATCAGCCCCAGCATTTT. The chain is built from TRBV18 and TRBJ1-5; D not certain. Looked up from germline, CDR1 is KGHSH and CDR2 is LQKENI. Trimming stripped 3 bases from V and 3 bases from J, with 15 bases between. The length of the CDR3 is 16 residues.

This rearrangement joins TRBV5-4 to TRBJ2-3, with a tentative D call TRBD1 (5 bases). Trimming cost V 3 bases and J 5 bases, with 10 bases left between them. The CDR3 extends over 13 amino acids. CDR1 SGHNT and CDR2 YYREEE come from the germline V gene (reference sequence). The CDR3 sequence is CASSSTGEDTQYF. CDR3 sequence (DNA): TGTGCCAGCAGCTCCACAGGAGAAGATACGCAGTATTTT.

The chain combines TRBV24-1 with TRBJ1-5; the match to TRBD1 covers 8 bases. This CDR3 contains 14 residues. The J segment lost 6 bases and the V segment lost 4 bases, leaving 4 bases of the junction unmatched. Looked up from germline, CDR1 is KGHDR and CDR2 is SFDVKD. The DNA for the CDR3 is TGTGCCACCAGTGACCCAGGACAGGGTCAGCCCCAGCATTTT. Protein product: CATSDPGQGQPQHF.

CDR3 nucleotide sequence: TGCGCCAGCAGCTTGGACACGCGAGGTGAAAAACTGTTTTTT. This codes for CASSLDTRGEKLFF. This chain connects TRBV5-1 to TRBJ1-4; D gene uncertain. The CDR3 consists of 14 residues. V lost 0 bases and J lost 7, with 10 bases in between. Looked up from germline, CDR1 is SGHRS and CDR2 is YFSETQ.

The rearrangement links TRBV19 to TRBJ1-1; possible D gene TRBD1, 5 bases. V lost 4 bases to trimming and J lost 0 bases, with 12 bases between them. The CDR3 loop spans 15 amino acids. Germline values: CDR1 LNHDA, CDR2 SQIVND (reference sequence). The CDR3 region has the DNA TGTGCCAGTAGTACCTCCCTACAGGTGAACACTGAAGCTTTCTTT. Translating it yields CASSTSLQVNTEAFF.

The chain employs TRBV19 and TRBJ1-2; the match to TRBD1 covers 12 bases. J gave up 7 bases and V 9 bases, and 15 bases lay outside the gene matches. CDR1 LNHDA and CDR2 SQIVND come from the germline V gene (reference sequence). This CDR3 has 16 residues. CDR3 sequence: CASQGPGQGASSGYTF. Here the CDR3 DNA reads TGTGCCAGCCAGGGACCGGGACAGGGGGCTTCTAGTGGCTACACCTTC.

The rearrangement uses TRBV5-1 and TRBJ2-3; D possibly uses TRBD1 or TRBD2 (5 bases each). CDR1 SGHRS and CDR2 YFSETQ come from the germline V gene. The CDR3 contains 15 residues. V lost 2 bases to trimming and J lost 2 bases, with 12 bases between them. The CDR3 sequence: CASSLRWDPTDTQYF. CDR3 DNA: TGCGCCAGCAGCTTAAGGTGGGACCCCACAGATACGCAGTATTTT.

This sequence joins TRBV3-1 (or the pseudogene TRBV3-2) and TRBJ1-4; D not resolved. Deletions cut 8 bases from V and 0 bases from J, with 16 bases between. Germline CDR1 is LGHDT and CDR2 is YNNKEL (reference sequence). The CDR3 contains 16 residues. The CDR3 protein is CASSQNLVATNEKLFF. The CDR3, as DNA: TGTGCCAGCTCCCAAAATTTGGTCGCAACTAATGAAAAACTGTTTTTT.

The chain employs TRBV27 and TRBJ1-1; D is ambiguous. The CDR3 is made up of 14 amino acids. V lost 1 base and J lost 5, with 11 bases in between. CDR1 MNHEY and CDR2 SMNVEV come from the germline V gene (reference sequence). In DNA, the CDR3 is TGTGCCAGCAGTTTATTTACCTCGGGAACTGAAGCTTTCTTT. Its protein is CASSLFTSGTEAFF.

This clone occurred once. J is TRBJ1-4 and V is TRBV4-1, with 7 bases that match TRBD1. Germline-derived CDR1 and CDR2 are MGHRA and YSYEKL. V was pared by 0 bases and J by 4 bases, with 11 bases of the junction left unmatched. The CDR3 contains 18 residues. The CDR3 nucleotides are TGCGCCAGCAGCCAAGATATTGGAGGGGGCCTACTTAATGAAAAACTGTTTTTT. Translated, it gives CASSQDIGGGLLNEKLFF.

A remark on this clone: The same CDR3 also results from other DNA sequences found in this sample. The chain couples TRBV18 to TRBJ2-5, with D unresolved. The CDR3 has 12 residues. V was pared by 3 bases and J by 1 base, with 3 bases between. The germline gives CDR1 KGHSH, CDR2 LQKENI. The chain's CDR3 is CASSPGQETQYF. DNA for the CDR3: TGTGCCAGCTCACCGGGCCAAGAGACCCAGTACTTC.

The CDR3 loop reads CASSLLPGMAKNIQYF. In DNA, the CDR3 is TGTGCCAGCAGCTTGTTGCCGGGGATGGCCAAAAACATTCAGTACTTC. The rearrangement links TRBV5-6 to TRBJ2-4; D may be TRBD2 (5 bases). CDR1 SGHDT and CDR2 YYEEEE come from the germline V gene. The length of the CDR3 is 16 residues. V was cut by 1 base and J by 1 base, with 12 bases left in between.

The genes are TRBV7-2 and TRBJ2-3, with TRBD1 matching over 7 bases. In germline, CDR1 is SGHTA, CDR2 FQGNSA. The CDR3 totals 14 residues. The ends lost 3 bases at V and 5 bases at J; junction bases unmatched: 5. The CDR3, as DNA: TGTGCCAGCAGCTTGGACAGGCTTGGAGATACGCAGTATTTT. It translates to CASSLDRLGDTQYF.

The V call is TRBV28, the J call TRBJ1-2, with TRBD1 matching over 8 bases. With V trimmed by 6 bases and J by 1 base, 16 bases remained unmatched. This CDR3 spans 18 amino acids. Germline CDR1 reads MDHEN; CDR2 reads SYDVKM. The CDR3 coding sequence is TGTGCCAGCAGCCCGATCAGGACAGGGAATTCGATTAACTATGGCTACACCTTC. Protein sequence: CASSPIRTGNSINYGYTF.